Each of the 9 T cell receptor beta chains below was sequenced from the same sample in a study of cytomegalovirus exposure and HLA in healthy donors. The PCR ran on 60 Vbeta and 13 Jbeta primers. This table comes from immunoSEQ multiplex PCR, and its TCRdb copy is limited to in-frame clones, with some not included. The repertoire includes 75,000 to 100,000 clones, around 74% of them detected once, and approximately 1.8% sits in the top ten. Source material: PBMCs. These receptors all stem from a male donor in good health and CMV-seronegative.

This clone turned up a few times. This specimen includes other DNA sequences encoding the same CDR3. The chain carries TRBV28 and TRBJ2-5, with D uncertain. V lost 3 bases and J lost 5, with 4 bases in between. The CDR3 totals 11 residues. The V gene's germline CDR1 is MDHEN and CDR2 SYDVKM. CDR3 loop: CASSFLETQYF. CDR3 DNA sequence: TGTGCCAGCAGTTTCCTGGAGACCCAGTACTTC.

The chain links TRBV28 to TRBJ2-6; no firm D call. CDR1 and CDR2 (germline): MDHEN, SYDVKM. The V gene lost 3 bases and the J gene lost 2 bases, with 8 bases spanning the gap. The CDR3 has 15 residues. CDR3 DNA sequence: TGTGCCAGCAGTTTGGGCGTAGCTGGGGCCAACGTCCTGACTTTC. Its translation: CASSLGVAGANVLTF.

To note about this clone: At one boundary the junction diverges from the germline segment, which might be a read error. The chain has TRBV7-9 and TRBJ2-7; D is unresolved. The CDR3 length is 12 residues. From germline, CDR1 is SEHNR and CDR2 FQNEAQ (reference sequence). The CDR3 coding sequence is TGTTCCAGCAGCTCCCATTCCTACGAGCAGTACTTC. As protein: CSSSSHSYEQYF.

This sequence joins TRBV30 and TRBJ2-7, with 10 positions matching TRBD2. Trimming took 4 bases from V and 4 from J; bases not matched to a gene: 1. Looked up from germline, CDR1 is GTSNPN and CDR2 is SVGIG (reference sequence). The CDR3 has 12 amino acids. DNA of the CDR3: TGTGCCTGGACTAGCGGGGGATACGAGCAGTACTTC. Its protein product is CAWTSGGYEQYF.

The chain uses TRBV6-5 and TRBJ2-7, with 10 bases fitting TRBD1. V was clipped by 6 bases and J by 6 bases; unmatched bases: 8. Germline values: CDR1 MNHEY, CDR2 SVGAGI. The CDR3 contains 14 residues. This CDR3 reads CASRPGTGDPEQYF. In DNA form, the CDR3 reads TGTGCCAGCAGACCCGGGACAGGGGATCCCGAGCAGTACTTC.

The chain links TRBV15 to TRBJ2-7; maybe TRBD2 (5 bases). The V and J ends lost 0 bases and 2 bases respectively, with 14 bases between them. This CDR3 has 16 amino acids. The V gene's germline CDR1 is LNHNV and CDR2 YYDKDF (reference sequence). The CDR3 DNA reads TGTGCCACCAGCAGAGATTCGGGGAAGGAGACCTACGAGCAGTACTTC. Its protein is CATSRDSGKETYEQYF. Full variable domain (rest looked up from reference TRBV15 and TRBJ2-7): DAMVIQNPRYQVTQFGKPVTLSCSQTLNHNVMYWYQQKSSQAPKLLFHYYDKDFNNEADTPDNFQSRRPNTSFCFLDIRSPGLGDTAMYLCATSRDSGKETYEQYFGPGTRLTVT.

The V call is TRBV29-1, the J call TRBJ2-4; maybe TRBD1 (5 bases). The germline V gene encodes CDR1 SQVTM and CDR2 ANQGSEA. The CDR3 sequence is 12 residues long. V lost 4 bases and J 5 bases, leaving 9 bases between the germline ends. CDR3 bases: TGCAGCGTTGCAGGGTACGAAAACATTCAGTACTTC. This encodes CSVAGYENIQYF.

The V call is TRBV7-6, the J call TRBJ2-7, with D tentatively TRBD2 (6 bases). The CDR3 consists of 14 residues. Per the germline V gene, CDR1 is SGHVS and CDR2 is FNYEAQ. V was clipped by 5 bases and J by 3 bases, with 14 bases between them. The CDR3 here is CASSGRGGFYEQYF. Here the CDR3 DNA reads TGTGCCAGCAGCGGCCGTGGGGGGTTCTACGAGCAGTACTTC. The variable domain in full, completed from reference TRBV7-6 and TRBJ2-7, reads GAGVSQSPRYKVTKRGQDVALRCDPISGHVSLYWYRQALGQGPEFLTYFNYEAQQDKSGLPNDRFSAERPEGSISTLTIQRTEQRDSAMYRCASSGRGGFYEQYFGPGTRLTVT.

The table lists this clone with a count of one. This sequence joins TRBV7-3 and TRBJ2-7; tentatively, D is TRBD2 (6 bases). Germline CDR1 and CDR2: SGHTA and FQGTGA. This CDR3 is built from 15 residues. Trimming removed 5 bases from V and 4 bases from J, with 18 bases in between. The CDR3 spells CASSLGGQGVYEQYF. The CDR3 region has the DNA TGTGCCAGCAGCCTTGGAGGGCAGGGTGTTTACGAGCAGTACTTC.